This is a list of T cell receptor beta chains from one sample in a study of technical replicates of blood from four donors. TCRdb keeps only in-frame clones here, not all; method: immunoSEQ multiplex PCR. Here the sample spans tens of thousands of clones, 95% to 99% being singletons. The source material was T cells isolated from PBMCs. Receptors were obtained from a human donor in good health. The CDR3 runs from the conserved cysteine through the conserved F or W. The D gene is left open where the match is weak. Clone size is stated in some rows and not others, as once, few, many or a class when expanded.

v_call: TRBV7-9; d_call: TRBD2; clone_size: -; j_call: TRBJ2-1; cdr3_aa: CASSSAFREGREQFF; cdr3_nt: TGTGCCAGCAGCTCCGCTTTTCGGGAGGGCCGTGAGCAGTTCTTC
v_call: TRBV30; d_call: TRBD2; clone_size: -; j_call: TRBJ2-1; cdr3_aa: CAWSTLADYNEQFF; cdr3_nt: TGTGCCTGGAGTACTCTAGCGGACTACAATGAGCAGTTCTTC
v_call: TRBV25-1; d_call: TRBD1; clone_size: -; j_call: TRBJ1-1; cdr3_aa: CASRSTGVVTEAFF; cdr3_nt: TGTGCCAGCAGATCAACAGGGGTGGTAACTGAAGCTTTCTTT
v_call: TRBV29-1; d_call: -; clone_size: -; j_call: TRBJ2-7; cdr3_aa: CSVGGITGGSYEQYF; cdr3_nt: TGCAGCGTTGGTGGCATAACGGGTGGGTCCTACGAGCAGTACTTC
v_call: TRBV2; d_call: -; clone_size: -; j_call: TRBJ2-7; cdr3_aa: CASTTTSIYEQYF; cdr3_nt: TGTGCCAGCACTACTACATCCATCTACGAGCAGTACTTC
v_call: TRBV4-1; d_call: -; clone_size: -; j_call: TRBJ2-3; cdr3_aa: CASSQDHQDTQYF; cdr3_nt: TGCGCCAGCAGCCAAGATCATCAGGATACGCAGTATTTT
v_call: TRBV25-1; d_call: TRBD1; clone_size: -; j_call: TRBJ1-1; cdr3_aa: CASSGRQGPTEAFF; cdr3_nt: TGTGCCAGCAGTGGTCGACAGGGCCCCACTGAAGCTTTCTTT
v_call: TRBV27; d_call: -; clone_size: -; j_call: TRBJ2-3; cdr3_aa: CASSPLGRSTDTQYF; cdr3_nt: TGTGCCAGCAGCCCTCTAGGTAGGAGCACAGATACGCAGTATTTT
v_call: TRBV9; d_call: -; clone_size: -; j_call: TRBJ2-3; cdr3_aa: CASSVGPRDTQYF; cdr3_nt: TGTGCCAGCAGCGTAGGCCCTAGAGATACGCAGTATTTT
v_call: TRBV30; d_call: -; clone_size: once; j_call: TRBJ2-1; cdr3_aa: CAWSEHWGGEQFF; cdr3_nt: TGTGCCTGGAGCGAACACTGGGGCGGAGAGCAGTTCTTC
v_call: TRBV27; d_call: -; clone_size: -; j_call: TRBJ2-7; cdr3_aa: CASSLHRSYEQYF; cdr3_nt: TGTGCCAGCAGTTTACACAGGTCCTACGAGCAGTACTTC
v_call: TRBV6-6; d_call: -; clone_size: -; j_call: TRBJ2-1; cdr3_aa: CASTPKSQGNEQFF; cdr3_nt: TGTGCCAGCACACCGAAATCTCAGGGGAATGAGCAGTTCTTC
v_call: TRBV19; d_call: -; clone_size: -; j_call: TRBJ1-1; cdr3_aa: CATGKYEAFF; cdr3_nt: TGTGCCACAGGGAAGTATGAAGCTTTCTTT
v_call: TRBV12-5; d_call: -; clone_size: -; j_call: TRBJ2-1; cdr3_aa: CASGLYLMGTYHNEQFF; cdr3_nt: TGTGCTAGTGGTTTGTACCTTATGGGGACATACCACAATGAGCAGTTCTTC
v_call: TRBV19; d_call: -; clone_size: -; j_call: TRBJ2-7; cdr3_aa: CASSPGAFSYEQYF; cdr3_nt: TGTGCCAGTAGTCCAGGGGCCTTCTCCTACGAGCAGTACTTC
v_call: TRBV28; d_call: TRBD1; clone_size: -; j_call: TRBJ1-3; cdr3_aa: CASSFTLGQGASGNTIYF; cdr3_nt: TGTGCCAGCAGTTTTACATTAGGACAGGGGGCGAGTGGAAACACCATATATTTT
v_call: TRBV18; d_call: TRBD1; clone_size: -; j_call: TRBJ1-1; cdr3_aa: CASSRQGEAFF; cdr3_nt: TGTGCCAGCTCTAGACAGGGGGAAGCTTTCTTT
v_call: TRBV6-1; d_call: TRBD2; clone_size: -; j_call: TRBJ2-3; cdr3_aa: CASSGLLAGTDTQYF; cdr3_nt: TGTGCCAGCAGTGGACTGCTAGCGGGAACAGATACGCAGTATTTT
v_call: TRBV4-2; d_call: TRBD2; clone_size: -; j_call: TRBJ2-7; cdr3_aa: CASSPSGTYYEQYF; cdr3_nt: TGTGCCAGCAGCCCTAGCGGGACTTACTACGAGCAGTACTTC
v_call: TRBV7-9; d_call: -; clone_size: -; j_call: TRBJ1-4; cdr3_aa: CASSLSPGQETNEKLFF; cdr3_nt: TGTGCCAGCAGCTTAAGTCCAGGGCAGGAGACTAATGAAAAACTGTTTTTT
v_call: TRBV20-1; d_call: -; clone_size: once; j_call: TRBJ2-5; cdr3_aa: CSGMSGETQYF; cdr3_nt: TGCAGTGGAATGTCAGGGGAGACCCAGTACTTC
v_call: TRBV19; d_call: -; clone_size: -; j_call: TRBJ1-2; cdr3_aa: CASSIALGTGPRYGYTF; cdr3_nt: TGTGCCAGTAGTATAGCCTTAGGTACAGGCCCTAGGTATGGCTACACCTTC
v_call: TRBV6-5; d_call: TRBD1; clone_size: -; j_call: TRBJ1-2; cdr3_aa: CASSWTGTGDGYTF; cdr3_nt: TGTGCCAGCAGTTGGACAGGGACAGGGGATGGCTACACCTTC
v_call: TRBV4-3; d_call: -; clone_size: -; j_call: TRBJ2-1; cdr3_aa: CASSPRDKAEVNEQFF; cdr3_nt: TGCGCCAGCAGCCCTCGGGACAAGGCAGAGGTCAATGAGCAGTTCTTC
v_call: TRBV14; d_call: -; clone_size: -; j_call: TRBJ2-7; cdr3_aa: CASSQNVPGEQYF; cdr3_nt: TGTGCCAGCAGCCAAAACGTGCCAGGGGAGCAGTACTTC
v_call: TRBV21-1; d_call: -; clone_size: -; j_call: TRBJ2-1; cdr3_aa: CASVGNGAGLASIHEQFF; cdr3_nt: -
v_call: TRBV7-9; d_call: TRBD1; clone_size: once; j_call: TRBJ1-2; cdr3_aa: CASSLDSGQGYYGYTF; cdr3_nt: TGTGCCAGCAGCTTAGACTCCGGACAGGGGTATTATGGCTACACCTTC
v_call: TRBV7-3; d_call: TRBD2; clone_size: -; j_call: TRBJ2-1; cdr3_aa: CASSSAGAYNEQFF; cdr3_nt: TGTGCCAGCAGCTCGGCGGGGGCCTACAATGAGCAGTTCTTC
v_call: TRBV28; d_call: TRBD2; clone_size: -; j_call: TRBJ2-5; cdr3_aa: CASSQSGGSQETQYF; cdr3_nt: TGTGCCAGCAGTCAGAGCGGGGGTTCCCAAGAGACCCAGTACTTC
v_call: TRBV6-1; d_call: -; clone_size: -; j_call: TRBJ1-1; cdr3_aa: CASSDAGAMNTEAFF; cdr3_nt: TGTGCCAGCAGTGATGCAGGGGCGATGAACACTGAAGCTTTCTTT
v_call: TRBV7-3; d_call: -; clone_size: -; j_call: TRBJ1-3; cdr3_aa: CASSEAGNTIYF; cdr3_nt: TGTGCCAGCAGTGAGGCTGGAAACACCATATATTTT
v_call: TRBV2; d_call: TRBD1; clone_size: -; j_call: TRBJ1-5; cdr3_aa: CASSGQGQTEQPQHF; cdr3_nt: TGTGCCAGCAGCGGACAGGGGCAAACGGAGCAGCCCCAGCATTTT
v_call: TRBV7-3; d_call: TRBD2; clone_size: -; j_call: TRBJ2-3; cdr3_aa: CASSRSGRVTDTQYF; cdr3_nt: TGTGCCAGCAGCCGTAGCGGGAGGGTCACAGATACGCAGTATTTT
v_call: TRBV30; d_call: -; clone_size: -; j_call: TRBJ2-1; cdr3_aa: CAWSVFRGEQFF; cdr3_nt: TGTGCCTGGAGTGTTTTTAGGGGTGAGCAGTTCTTC
v_call: TRBV4-3; d_call: TRBD1; clone_size: -; j_call: TRBJ1-2; cdr3_aa: CASSPWDRGHGYTF; cdr3_nt: TGCGCCAGCAGCCCGTGGGACAGGGGGCACGGCTACACCTTC
v_call: TRBV27; d_call: TRBD1; clone_size: -; j_call: TRBJ1-2; cdr3_aa: CASSFGRTGRGYTF; cdr3_nt: TGTGCCAGCAGTTTCGGTCGGACAGGCCGAGGCTACACCTTC
v_call: TRBV14; d_call: TRBD1; clone_size: -; j_call: TRBJ2-4; cdr3_aa: CASSQAGTGIILAKNIQYF; cdr3_nt: TGTGCCAGCAGCCAAGCCGGGACAGGGATTATTCTAGCCAAAAACATTCAGTACTTC
v_call: TRBV20-1; d_call: -; clone_size: -; j_call: TRBJ2-4; cdr3_aa: CSARTGNIQYF; cdr3_nt: TGCAGTGCTAGGACAGGAAACATTCAGTACTTC
v_call: TRBV7-8; d_call: -; clone_size: -; j_call: TRBJ1-3; cdr3_aa: CASVGRGSLTGNTIYF; cdr3_nt: TGTGCCAGCGTCGGAAGAGGGAGTTTAACGGGAAACACCATATATTTT
v_call: TRBV7-2; d_call: -; clone_size: once; j_call: TRBJ1-5; cdr3_aa: CASSSTNQPQHF; cdr3_nt: TGTGCCAGCAGCTCCACTAATCAGCCCCAGCATTTT
v_call: TRBV14; d_call: TRBD2; clone_size: once; j_call: TRBJ2-5; cdr3_aa: CASSQGLAGAETQYF; cdr3_nt: TGTGCCAGCAGCCAAGGACTAGCGGGAGCTGAGACCCAGTACTTC
v_call: TRBV5-1; d_call: TRBD1; clone_size: -; j_call: TRBJ1-1; cdr3_aa: CASSVRDRDTEAFF; cdr3_nt: TGCGCCAGCAGCGTCCGGGACAGGGACACTGAAGCTTTCTTT
v_call: TRBV15; d_call: TRBD1; clone_size: -; j_call: TRBJ1-4; cdr3_aa: CATSRTGERGEKLFF; cdr3_nt: TGTGCCACCAGCAGGACAGGGGAGAGAGGTGAAAAACTGTTTTTT
v_call: TRBV10-1; d_call: -; clone_size: -; j_call: TRBJ1-3; cdr3_aa: CASSEPGTGNTIYF; cdr3_nt: TGCGCCAGCAGTGAGCCGGGGACTGGAAACACCATATATTTT
v_call: TRBV30; d_call: TRBD1; clone_size: -; j_call: TRBJ1-4; cdr3_aa: CAWSFQGAEKLFF; cdr3_nt: TGTGCCTGGAGTTTTCAGGGGGCTGAAAAACTGTTTTTT
v_call: TRBV4-3; d_call: -; clone_size: -; j_call: TRBJ1-2; cdr3_aa: CASSLRGGANYGYTF; cdr3_nt: TGCGCCAGCAGCCTTCGGGGGGGAGCTAACTATGGCTACACCTTC
v_call: TRBV11-3; d_call: -; clone_size: -; j_call: TRBJ2-2; cdr3_aa: CASSLEQGLSGELFF; cdr3_nt: TGTGCCAGCAGCTTAGAGCAGGGTCTCTCCGGGGAGCTGTTTTTT
v_call: TRBV19; d_call: TRBD1; clone_size: -; j_call: TRBJ2-2; cdr3_aa: CASDGTGNTGELFF; cdr3_nt: TGTGCCAGTGATGGGACAGGGAACACCGGGGAGCTGTTTTTT
v_call: TRBV28; d_call: -; clone_size: -; j_call: TRBJ1-5; cdr3_aa: CASSLGIIANQPQHF; cdr3_nt: TGTGCCAGCAGCCTCGGGATAATTGCCAATCAGCCCCAGCATTTT
v_call: TRBV18; d_call: TRBD1; clone_size: -; j_call: TRBJ2-5; cdr3_aa: CASSPLGQGRMETQYF; cdr3_nt: TGTGCCAGCTCACCACTTGGACAGGGGAGGATGGAGACCCAGTACTTC
v_call: TRBV28; d_call: -; clone_size: -; j_call: TRBJ2-7; cdr3_aa: CASSLRGGVLSYEQYF; cdr3_nt: TGTGCCAGCAGTTTGAGAGGAGGGGTCCTCTCCTACGAGCAGTACTTC
v_call: TRBV27; d_call: -; clone_size: -; j_call: TRBJ1-2; cdr3_aa: CASSPSATRGYTF; cdr3_nt: TGTGCCAGCAGTCCCTCCGCGACTCGTGGCTACACCTTC
v_call: TRBV27; d_call: -; clone_size: -; j_call: TRBJ2-7; cdr3_aa: CASSLPTAGRFEQYF; cdr3_nt: TGTGCCAGCAGTCTACCAACGGCAGGCAGGTTCGAGCAGTACTTC
v_call: TRBV14; d_call: -; clone_size: -; j_call: TRBJ2-7; cdr3_aa: CASSPRLEHEQYF; cdr3_nt: TGTGCCAGCAGCCCAAGACTAGAACACGAGCAGTACTTC
v_call: TRBV7-8; d_call: TRBD2; clone_size: -; j_call: TRBJ2-2; cdr3_aa: CASSLTLADTGELFF; cdr3_nt: TGTGCCAGCAGCCTAACACTAGCGGACACCGGGGAGCTGTTTTTT